The sequence of this T cell receptor beta chain was determined in a study of blood T cell repertoires in COVID-19. This clone has only one observation. Some clones are missing from TCRdb's copy, which holds only in-frame ones; the method was immunoSEQ multiplex PCR. Of 200,000 to 300,000 clones listed, around 85% were seen once; the top ten hold roughly a tenth. The receptor comes from an elderly woman with acute or convalescent COVID-19. Sequencing input: peripheral blood.

The CDR3: CASTEEGQGNQPQHF. The CDR3 bases are TGTGCCAGTACCGAGGAGGGGCAGGGCAATCAGCCCCAGCATTTT. The rearrangement uses TRBV19 and TRBJ1-5; weak D call: TRBD1 (5 bases). V lost 7 bases to trimming and J lost 2 bases, with 15 bases between them. This CDR3 contains 15 residues. Per the germline V gene, CDR1 is LNHDA and CDR2 is SQIVND (reference sequence). The full variable domain, rest sourced from reference TRBV19 and TRBJ1-5, is DGGITQSPKYLFRKEGQNVTLSCEQNLNHDAMYWYRQDPGQGLRLIYYSQIVNDFQKGDIAEGYSVSREKKESFPLTVTSAQKNPTAFYLCASTEEGQGNQPQHFGDGTRLSIL.